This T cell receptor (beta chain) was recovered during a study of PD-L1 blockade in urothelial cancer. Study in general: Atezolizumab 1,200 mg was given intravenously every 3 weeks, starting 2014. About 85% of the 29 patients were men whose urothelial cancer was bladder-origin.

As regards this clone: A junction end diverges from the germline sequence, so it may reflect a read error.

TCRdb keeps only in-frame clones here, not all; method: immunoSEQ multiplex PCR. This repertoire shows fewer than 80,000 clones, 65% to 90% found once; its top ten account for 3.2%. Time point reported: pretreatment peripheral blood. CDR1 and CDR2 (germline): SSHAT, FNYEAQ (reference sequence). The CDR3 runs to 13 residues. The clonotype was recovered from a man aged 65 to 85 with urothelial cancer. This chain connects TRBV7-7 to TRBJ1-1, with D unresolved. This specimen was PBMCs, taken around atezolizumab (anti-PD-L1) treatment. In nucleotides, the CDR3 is TGTGCTAGCAGTTCGGGATTGAACACTGAAGCTTTCTTT. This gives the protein CASSSGLNTEAFF. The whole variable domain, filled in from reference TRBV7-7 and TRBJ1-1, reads GAGVSQSPRYKVTKRGQDVTLRCDPISSHATLYWYQQALGQGPEFLTYFNYEAQPDKSGLPSDRFSAERPEGSISTLTIQRTEQRDSAMYRCASSSGLNTEAFFGQGTRLTVV.